The 29 T cell receptor beta chains below come from one sample, sequenced in a study of T-cell memory formation after mild COVID-19. MiXCR, applied by TCRdb to the 5' RACE reads, yields one record per CDR3 protein. The sample has approximately 250,000 distinct CDR3 sequences, 15% to 20% seen once. Sequencing was carried out using PBMCs or a T cell subset sorted from them (not recorded which). The origin of the receptors is a young man who had mild COVID-19 (a few samples of this study predate the infection). Cell type and time point are not known.

The chain has TRBV28 and TRBJ1-1; D call uncertain. The CDR3 has 15 residues. V gave up 5 bases and J gave up 1 base, with 14 bases separating them. CDR1 and CDR2 (germline): MDHEN, SYDVKM. The CDR3 here is CASSPRREENTEAFF. The CDR3 DNA reads as TGTGCCAGCAGTCCCCGCCGGGAGGAGAACACTGAAGCTTTCTTT.

The V gene is TRBV15, the J gene TRBJ2-7; the D is unclear. Trimming stripped 0 bases from V and 7 bases from J, with 13 bases between. Germline CDR1 and CDR2: LNHNV and YYDKDF (reference sequence). The CDR3 runs 14 residues. DNA of the CDR3: TGTGCCACCAGCAGAGATCATGGGGTGAGGGAGCAGTACGTC. Protein product: CATSRDHGVREQYV.

In its sample, this clonotype was seen many times. J is TRBJ2-5 and V is TRBV18; no definite D call. V lost 2 bases, J lost 2 bases, and 9 bases lay in between. The CDR3 consists of 14 residues. Germline CDR1 and CDR2: KGHSH and LQKENI. The CDR3 sequence: CASSPGNRQETQYF. Here the CDR3 DNA reads TGTGCCAGCTCACCAGGGAATAGGCAAGAGACCCAGTACTTC.

The CDR3 DNA is TGCAGCGTTGGACTCTCACAAGAGACCCAGTACTTC. It is translated as CSVGLSQETQYF. J is TRBJ2-5 and V is TRBV29-1; no definite D call. The CDR3 is 12 residues long. Trimming took off 4 bases at V and 2 bases at J, with 8 bases between the two ends. Germline V lookup: CDR1 SQVTM, CDR2 ANQGSEA.

CDR3 amino acids: CASSYAYEQYF. As DNA, the CDR3 is TGTGCCAGCAGTTATGCCTACGAGCAGTACTTC. This sequence joins TRBV6-2 or TRBV6-3 and TRBJ2-7; D unresolved. Trimming took 3 bases from V and 2 from J, leaving 2 bases between them. This CDR3 is built from 11 residues. Germline CDR1 reads MNHEY; CDR2 reads SVGEGT.

A few counts support this clonotype. This CDR3 is CSAHTGAGNTIYF. The CDR3 DNA sequence: TGCAGTGCCCATACGGGGGCTGGAAACACCATATATTTT. The rearrangement links TRBV20-1 to TRBJ1-3; D is possibly TRBD1 (5 bases). The CDR3 loop spans 13 amino acids. Germline loops: CDR1 DFQATT, CDR2 SNEGSKA (reference sequence). Trimming left V 6 bases short and J 2 bases short, with 11 bases between.

The chain employs TRBV15 and TRBJ2-6; D may correspond to TRBD1 or TRBD2 (5 bases each). The germline V gene encodes CDR1 LNHNV and CDR2 YYDKDF (reference sequence). The CDR3 loop spans 14 amino acids. With 5 bases removed from V and 0 bases from J, the gap between germline ends came to 5 bases. CDR3 in DNA: TGTGCCACCAGCGGGGGCTCTGGGGCCAACGTCCTGACTTTC. It specifies CATSGGSGANVLTF.

The CDR3 here is CASSLDRYQPQHF. The CDR3 DNA sequence: TGTGCCAGCAGCTTAGACCGATATCAGCCCCAGCATTTT. The V call is TRBV7-8, the J call TRBJ1-5; D ambiguous. Germline CDR1 reads SGHVS; CDR2 reads FQNEAQ. This CDR3 has 13 amino acids. V lost 1 base to trimming and J lost 5 bases, with 6 bases between them.

CDR3 coding DNA: TGTGCCACCAGCTGGGATCAAAACACTGAAGCTTTCTTT. Its translation is CATSWDQNTEAFF. The chain couples TRBV15 to TRBJ1-1; no firm D call. The V end lost 5 bases, the J end lost 2 bases, and 9 bases lay between the germline ends. CDR3 length: 13 residues. Germline V gene sequence: CDR1 LNHNV, CDR2 YYDKDF (reference sequence).

CDR3: CSVETPHATF. The CDR3 coding sequence is TGCAGCGTTGAAACCCCGCATGCCACCTTC. The chain couples TRBV29-1 to TRBJ1-2; the D is unclear. V lost 2 bases and J 13 bases, leaving 11 bases between the germline ends. The V gene's germline CDR1 is SQVTM and CDR2 ANQGSEA. CDR3 length equals 10 residues.

V is TRBV5-1 and J is TRBJ1-1; D is perhaps TRBD1 (6 bases). In germline, CDR1 is SGHRS, CDR2 YFSETQ. V dropped 0 bases and J dropped 0 bases, with 12 bases sitting between them. CDR3 length: 16 residues. In DNA, the CDR3 is TGCGCCAGCAGCTTGGTGGCAGGGACACTGAACACTGAAGCTTTCTTT. Its protein is CASSLVAGTLNTEAFF.

This sequence joins TRBV12-3 or TRBV12-4 and TRBJ1-5; 7 positions agree with TRBD1. The CDR3 has 16 residues. The V and J ends lost 3 bases and 7 bases, in that order; junction bases with no gene match: 12. CDR3 DNA sequence: TGTGCCAGCAGTTTTGGGGCACAGGGGTCGGGACAGCCCCAGCATTTT. Amino acids: CASSFGAQGSGQPQHF.

J is TRBJ2-4 and V is TRBV27; tentatively, D is TRBD2 (7 bases). The germline V gene has CDR1 MNHEY and CDR2 SMNVEV (reference sequence). Trimming removed 4 bases from V and 8 bases from J, with 21 bases in between. The CDR3 extends over 16 amino acids. This CDR3 is CASSSPRGPGGYIQYF. In nucleotides, the CDR3 is TGTGCCAGCAGTTCTCCACGGGGGCCGGGGGGATACATTCAGTACTTC.

About this clonotype itself: A junction end diverges from the germline sequence, so it may reflect a read error. CDR3 sequence (DNA): TGTGCCAGTAGTTTCCTCGACGGGGTGGTGATCTTC. Protein product: CASSFLDGVVIF. The J gene is TRBJ1-2, the V gene TRBV19; no firm D call. Germline assignment: CDR1 LNHDA and CDR2 SQIVND (reference sequence). This CDR3 contains 12 residues. The whole variable domain, remainder taken from reference TRBV19 and TRBJ1-2, is DGGITQSPKYLFRKEGQNVTLSCEQNLNHDAMYWYRQDPGQGLRLIYYSQIVNDFQKGDIAEGYSVSREKKESFPLTVTSAQKNPTAFYLCASSFLDGVVIFGSGTRLTVV.

V usage is TRBV7-2 and J usage is TRBJ1-2, with D uncertain. Germline V gives CDR1 SGHTA, CDR2 FQGNSA. CDR3 length: 16 amino acids. V gave up 1 base and J gave up 5 bases, with 17 bases separating them. In nucleotides, the CDR3 is TGTGCCAGCAGCTTAGAACAGCAGGCCGTTTTTTATGGCTACACCTTC. It is translated as CASSLEQQAVFYGYTF.

This clonotype came up a few times. V and J are TRBV7-2 and TRBJ1-2; D is ambiguous. Germline-derived CDR1 and CDR2 are SGHTA and FQGNSA. The CDR3 loop spans 17 amino acids. Between the trimmed V and J ends, which lost 5 bases and 8 bases, there was a span of 27 bases. DNA for the CDR3: TGTGCCAGCAGCGCGCGCCATCCTGAAGGGCTGTTATGGGGCTACACCTTC. Its protein product is CASSARHPEGLLWGYTF.

The chain has TRBV7-9 and TRBJ1-6; D not certain. Germline loops: CDR1 SEHNR, CDR2 FQNEAQ (reference sequence). The CDR3 is made up of 14 amino acids. V gave up 3 bases and J gave up 7 bases, with 10 bases separating them. CDR3 in DNA: TGTGCCAGCAGCTTTTCGAGTAGGAATTCACCCCTCCACTTT. It yields the protein CASSFSSRNSPLHF.

This clonotype has only a few counts. V usage is TRBV20-1 and J usage is TRBJ2-2; D remains ambiguous. The CDR3 totals 13 residues. Germline V gene data show CDR1 as DFQATT and CDR2 as SNEGSKA (reference sequence). V lost 3 bases, J lost 1 base, and 6 bases lay in between. The CDR3 sequence is CSASVGNTGELFF. The CDR3 DNA reads TGCAGTGCTAGCGTTGGGAACACCGGGGAGCTGTTTTTT.

This clonotype has just a few counts. V usage is TRBV11-3 and J usage is TRBJ1-1; TRBD1 is a possible D gene (6 bases). The V end lost 4 bases, the J end lost 3 bases, and 9 bases lay between the germline ends. CDR1 and CDR2 (germline): SGHNT, YENEEA. The CDR3 sequence is 13 residues long. The chain's CDR3 is CASSWTAYTEAFF. The CDR3 DNA follows: TGTGCCAGCAGCTGGACAGCTTACACTGAAGCTTTCTTT.

This clonotype was observed a handful of times. The rearrangement links TRBV5-1 to TRBJ2-1; weak D call: TRBD2 (5 bases). This CDR3 has 14 amino acids. Trimming left V 4 bases short and J 13 bases short, with 21 bases between. Germline V lookup: CDR1 SGHRS, CDR2 YFSETQ. The CDR3 is CASSPRRILASQFF. CDR3 nucleotides: TGCGCCAGCAGCCCCCGTCGGATTCTAGCTTCCCAGTTCTTC.

The table lists this clonotype with a few counts. The chain links TRBV12-3 or TRBV12-4 to TRBJ1-2; D perhaps matches TRBD1 (5 bases). The CDR3 totals 14 residues. V gave up 0 bases and J gave up 0 bases, with 5 bases separating them. The CDR3 nucleotides read TGTGCCAGCAGTTTAGCGGGGGCTAACTATGGCTACACCTTC. Its translation is CASSLAGANYGYTF.

V and J are TRBV4-1 and TRBJ2-3; D might be TRBD2 (5 bases). The germline V gene has CDR1 MGHRA and CDR2 YSYEKL. The CDR3 consists of 15 residues. V lost 4 bases to trimming and J lost 2 bases, with 13 bases between them. The DNA of the CDR3 is TGCGCCAGCAGCCTGGACTTAGGTTTCACAGATACGCAGTATTTT. Translating gives CASSLDLGFTDTQYF.

In its sample, this clonotype was seen a few times. The V and J genes are TRBV7-3 and TRBJ2-1; no clear D gene. The CDR3 loop spans 12 amino acids. CDR1 is SGHTA, CDR2 FQGTGA, per germline. V lost 8 bases to trimming and J lost 9 bases, with 14 bases between them. This CDR3 reads CASGGVLGEQFF. The CDR3 bases are TGTGCCAGCGGCGGTGTCCTAGGTGAGCAGTTCTTC.

The count of this clonotype is one. V usage is TRBV28 and J usage is TRBJ1-1, with 7 positions matching TRBD1. J lost 4 bases, V lost 7 bases, and 3 bases had no gene match. The CDR3 is 12 residues long. The V gene's germline CDR1 is MDHEN and CDR2 SYDVKM. CDR3 in amino acids: CASIRGGTEAFF. DNA for the CDR3: TGTGCCAGCATCAGGGGGGGCACTGAAGCTTTCTTT.

This clonotype was detected only a few times. V and J are TRBV4-3 and TRBJ1-1, with a weak D call TRBD1 (5 bases). V gave up 0 bases and J gave up 10 bases, with 9 bases separating them. The CDR3 has 12 residues. CDR1 and CDR2 (germline): LGHNA, YSLEER. This CDR3 reads CASSQDRVRAFF. CDR3 nucleotides: TGCGCCAGCAGCCAAGACAGGGTACGAGCTTTCTTT.

The CDR3 here is CATSDARSYGYTF. The CDR3 DNA sequence: TGTGCCACCAGTGATGCCAGATCATATGGCTACACCTTC. The chain combines TRBV24-1 with TRBJ1-2; no firm D call. The CDR3 has 13 amino acids. CDR1 is KGHDR, CDR2 SFDVKD, per germline. The germline V and J ends were trimmed by 3 bases and 5 bases, with 9 bases remaining between them.

This chain uses TRBV27 with TRBJ1-1; TRBD1 aligns across 9 bases. Germline V gene data show CDR1 as MNHEY and CDR2 as SMNVEV (reference sequence). The CDR3 is made up of 15 amino acids. V lost 6 bases, J lost 4 bases, and 9 bases stayed unmatched. Written as DNA, the CDR3 is TGTGCCAGCAGCCAGCCCTGGGACAGGGTCACTGAAGCTTTCTTT. Amino acids: CASSQPWDRVTEAFF.

This clonotype was seen once. The rearrangement links TRBV20-1 to TRBJ2-4; 8 nucleotides agree with TRBD2. V dropped 1 base and J dropped 2; count of bases not matched to a gene: 4. The CDR3 runs to 15 residues. Germline V gene data show CDR1 as DFQATT and CDR2 as SNEGSKA (reference sequence). CDR3 sequence (DNA): TGCAGTGCTAGAGGTGGGACTAGAACCAAAAACATTCAGTACTTC. Translation gives CSARGGTRTKNIQYF.

This clonotype has only a few counts. The gene calls are TRBV7-2 and TRBJ1-1, with D tentatively TRBD1 (5 bases). The germline V and J ends were trimmed by 7 bases and 3 bases, with 18 bases remaining between them. From germline, CDR1 is SGHTA and CDR2 FQGNSA. The CDR3 consists of 15 residues. CDR3 DNA: TGTGCCAGCAAAATACGGGGGGACGGATACACTGAAGCTTTCTTT. Its translation is CASKIRGDGYTEAFF.